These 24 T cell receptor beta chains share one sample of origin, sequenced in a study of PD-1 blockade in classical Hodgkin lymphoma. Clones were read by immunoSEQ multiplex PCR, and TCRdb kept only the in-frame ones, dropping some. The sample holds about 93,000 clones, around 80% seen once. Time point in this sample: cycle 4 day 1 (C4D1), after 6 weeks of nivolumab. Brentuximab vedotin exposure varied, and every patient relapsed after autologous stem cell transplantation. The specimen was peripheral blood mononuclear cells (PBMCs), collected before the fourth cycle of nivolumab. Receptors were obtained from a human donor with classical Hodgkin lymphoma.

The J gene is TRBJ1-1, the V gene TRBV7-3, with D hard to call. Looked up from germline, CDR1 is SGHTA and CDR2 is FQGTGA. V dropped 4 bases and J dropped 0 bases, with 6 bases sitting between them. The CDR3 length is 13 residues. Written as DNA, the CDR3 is TGTGCCAGCAGCTGGACGGTGAACACTGAAGCTTTCTTT. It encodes CASSWTVNTEAFF.

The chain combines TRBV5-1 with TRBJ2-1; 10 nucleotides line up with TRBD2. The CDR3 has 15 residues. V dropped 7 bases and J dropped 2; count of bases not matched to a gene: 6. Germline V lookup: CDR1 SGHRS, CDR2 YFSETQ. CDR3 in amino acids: CASELAGPPYNEQFF. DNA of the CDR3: TGCGCCAGCGAACTAGCGGGGCCTCCCTACAATGAGCAGTTCTTC. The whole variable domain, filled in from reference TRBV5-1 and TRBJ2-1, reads KAGVTQTPRYLIKTRGQQVTLSCSPISGHRSVSWYQQTPGQGLQFLFEYFSETQRNKGNFPGRFSGRQFSNSRSEMNVSTLELGDSALYLCASELAGPPYNEQFFGPGTRLTVL.

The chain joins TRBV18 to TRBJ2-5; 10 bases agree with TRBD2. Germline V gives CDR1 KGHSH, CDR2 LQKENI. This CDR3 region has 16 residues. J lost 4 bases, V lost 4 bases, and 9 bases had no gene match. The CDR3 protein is CASSQQSGGALETQYF. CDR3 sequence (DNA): TGTGCCAGCTCACAACAAAGCGGGGGGGCCCTAGAGACCCAGTACTTC. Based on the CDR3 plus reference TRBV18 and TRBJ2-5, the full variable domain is NAGVMQNPRHLVRRRGQEARLRCSPMKGHSHVYWYRQLPEEGLKFMVYLQKENIIDESGMPKERFSAEFPKEGPSILRIQQVVRGDSAAYFCASSQQSGGALETQYFGPGTRLLVL.

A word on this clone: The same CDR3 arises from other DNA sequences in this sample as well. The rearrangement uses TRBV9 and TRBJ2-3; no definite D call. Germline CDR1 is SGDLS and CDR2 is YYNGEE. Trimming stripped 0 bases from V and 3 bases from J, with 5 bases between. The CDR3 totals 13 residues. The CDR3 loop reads CASSVGFTDTQYF. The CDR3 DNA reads TGTGCCAGCAGCGTAGGTTTTACAGATACGCAGTATTTT.

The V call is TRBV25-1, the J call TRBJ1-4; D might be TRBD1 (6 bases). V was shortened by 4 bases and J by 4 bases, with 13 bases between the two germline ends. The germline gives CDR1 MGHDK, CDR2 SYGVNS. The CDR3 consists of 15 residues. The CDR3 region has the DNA TGTGCCAGCAGTGGACCCGACAGGCTTAATGAAAAACTGTTTTTT. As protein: CASSGPDRLNEKLFF.

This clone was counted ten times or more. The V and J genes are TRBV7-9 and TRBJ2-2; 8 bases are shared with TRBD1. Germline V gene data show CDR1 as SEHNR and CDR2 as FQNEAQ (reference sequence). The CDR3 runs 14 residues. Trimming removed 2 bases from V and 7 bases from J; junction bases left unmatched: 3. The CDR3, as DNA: TGTGCCAGCAGCTTACAGGGGGCCGGCGGGGAGCTGTTTTTT. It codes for CASSLQGAGGELFF.

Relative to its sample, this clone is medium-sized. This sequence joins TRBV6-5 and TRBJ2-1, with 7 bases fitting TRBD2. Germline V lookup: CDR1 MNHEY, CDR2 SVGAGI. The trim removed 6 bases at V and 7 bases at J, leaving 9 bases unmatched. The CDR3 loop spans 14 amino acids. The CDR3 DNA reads TGTGCCAGCAGCGATACGACTAGCAGGAATGAGCAGTTCTTC. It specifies CASSDTTSRNEQFF.

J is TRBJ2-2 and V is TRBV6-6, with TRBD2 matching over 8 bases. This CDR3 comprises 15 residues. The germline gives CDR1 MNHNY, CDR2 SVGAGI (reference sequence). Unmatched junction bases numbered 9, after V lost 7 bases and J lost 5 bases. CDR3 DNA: TGTGCCAGCATTCTTGCGGGGGGCGGTACCGGGGAGCTGTTTTTT. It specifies CASILAGGGTGELFF.

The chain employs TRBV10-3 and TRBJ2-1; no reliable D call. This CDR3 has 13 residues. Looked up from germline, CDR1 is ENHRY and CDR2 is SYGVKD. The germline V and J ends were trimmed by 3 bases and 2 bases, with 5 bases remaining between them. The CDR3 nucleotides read TGTGCCATCAGTGAAGCCCCCTACAATGAGCAGTTCTTC. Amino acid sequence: CAISEAPYNEQFF.

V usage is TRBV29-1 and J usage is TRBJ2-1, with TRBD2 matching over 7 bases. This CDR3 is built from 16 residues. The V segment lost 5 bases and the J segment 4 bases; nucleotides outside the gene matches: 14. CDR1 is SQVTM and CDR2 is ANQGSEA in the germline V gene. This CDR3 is CSVPPGLSGIYNEQFF. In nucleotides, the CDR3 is TGCAGCGTTCCCCCGGGACTAAGTGGAATTTACAATGAGCAGTTCTTC.

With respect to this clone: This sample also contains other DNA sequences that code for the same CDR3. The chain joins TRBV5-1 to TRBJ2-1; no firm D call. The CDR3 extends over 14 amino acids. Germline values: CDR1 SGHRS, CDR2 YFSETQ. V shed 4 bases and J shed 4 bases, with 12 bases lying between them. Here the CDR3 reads CASSLGDKYNEQFF. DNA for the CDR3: TGCGCCAGCAGCCTGGGCGACAAATACAATGAGCAGTTCTTC.

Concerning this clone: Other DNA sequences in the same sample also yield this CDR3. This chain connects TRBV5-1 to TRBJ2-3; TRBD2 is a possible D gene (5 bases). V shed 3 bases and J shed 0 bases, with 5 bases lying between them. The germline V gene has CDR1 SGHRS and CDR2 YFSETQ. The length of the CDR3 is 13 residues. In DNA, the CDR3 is TGCGCCAGCAGCTCGGGAAGCACAGATACGCAGTATTTT. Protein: CASSSGSTDTQYF.

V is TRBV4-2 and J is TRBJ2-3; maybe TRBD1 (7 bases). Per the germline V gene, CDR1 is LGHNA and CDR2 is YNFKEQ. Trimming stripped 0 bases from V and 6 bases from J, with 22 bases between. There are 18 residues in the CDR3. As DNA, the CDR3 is TGTGCCAGCAGCCAAGATGGCGGCAGGGGGGACAACTCGGATACGCAGTATTTT. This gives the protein CASSQDGGRGDNSDTQYF.

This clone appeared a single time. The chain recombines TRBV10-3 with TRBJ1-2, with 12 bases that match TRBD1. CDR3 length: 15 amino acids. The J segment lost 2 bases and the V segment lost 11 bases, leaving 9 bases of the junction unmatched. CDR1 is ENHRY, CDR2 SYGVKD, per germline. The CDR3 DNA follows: TGTGCCGTAACCCCGGGACAGGGGGCGAACTATGGCTACACCTTC. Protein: CAVTPGQGANYGYTF.

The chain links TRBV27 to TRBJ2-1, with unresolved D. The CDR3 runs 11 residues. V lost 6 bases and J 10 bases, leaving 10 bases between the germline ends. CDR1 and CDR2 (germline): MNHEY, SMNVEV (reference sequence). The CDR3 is CASSKGSEQFF. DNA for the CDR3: TGTGCCAGCAGCAAAGGAAGCGAGCAGTTCTTC.

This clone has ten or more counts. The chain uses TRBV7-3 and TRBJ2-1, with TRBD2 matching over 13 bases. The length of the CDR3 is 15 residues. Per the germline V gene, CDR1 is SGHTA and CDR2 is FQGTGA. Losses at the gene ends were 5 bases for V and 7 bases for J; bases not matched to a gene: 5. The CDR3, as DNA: TGTGCCAGCAGCGGACTAGCGGGAGAAGGGAATGAGCAGTTCTTC. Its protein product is CASSGLAGEGNEQFF.

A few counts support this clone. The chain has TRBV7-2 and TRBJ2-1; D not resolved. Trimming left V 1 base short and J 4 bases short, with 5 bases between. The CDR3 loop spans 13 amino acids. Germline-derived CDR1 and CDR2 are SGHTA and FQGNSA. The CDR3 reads CASSLEEYNEQFF. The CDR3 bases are TGTGCCAGCAGCTTAGAGGAGTACAATGAGCAGTTCTTC.

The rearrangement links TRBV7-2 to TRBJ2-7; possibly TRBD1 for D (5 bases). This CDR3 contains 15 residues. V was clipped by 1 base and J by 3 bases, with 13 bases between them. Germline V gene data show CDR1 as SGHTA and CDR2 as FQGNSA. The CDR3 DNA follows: TGTGCCAGCAGCTTAGTGGTGCAGGGTTTCTACGAGCAGTACTTC. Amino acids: CASSLVVQGFYEQYF.

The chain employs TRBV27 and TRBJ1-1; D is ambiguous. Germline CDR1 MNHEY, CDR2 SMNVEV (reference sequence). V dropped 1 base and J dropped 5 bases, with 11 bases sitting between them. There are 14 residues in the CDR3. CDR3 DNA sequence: TGTGCCAGCAGTTTATTTGGGGATTTGACTGAAGCTTTCTTT. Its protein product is CASSLFGDLTEAFF.

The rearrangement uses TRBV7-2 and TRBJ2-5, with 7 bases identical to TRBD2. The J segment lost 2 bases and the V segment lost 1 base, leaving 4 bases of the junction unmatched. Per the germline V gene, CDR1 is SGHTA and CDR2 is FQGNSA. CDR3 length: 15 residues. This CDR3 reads CASSLGELAQETQYF. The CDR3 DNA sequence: TGTGCCAGCAGCTTAGGCGAACTAGCGCAAGAGACCCAGTACTTC.

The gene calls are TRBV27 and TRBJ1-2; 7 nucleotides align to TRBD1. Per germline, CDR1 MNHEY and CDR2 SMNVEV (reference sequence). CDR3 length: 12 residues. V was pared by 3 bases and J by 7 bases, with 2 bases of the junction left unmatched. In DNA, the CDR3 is TGTGCCAGCAGTTTTCCAGGGGGTGGCTACACCTTC. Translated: CASSFPGGGYTF.

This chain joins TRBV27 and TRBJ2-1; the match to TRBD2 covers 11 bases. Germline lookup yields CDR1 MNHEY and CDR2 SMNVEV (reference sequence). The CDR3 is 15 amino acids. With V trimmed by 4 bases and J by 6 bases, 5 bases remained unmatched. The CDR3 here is CASSSQTSGANEQFF. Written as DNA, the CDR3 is TGTGCCAGCAGTTCCCAGACTAGCGGGGCCAATGAGCAGTTCTTC.

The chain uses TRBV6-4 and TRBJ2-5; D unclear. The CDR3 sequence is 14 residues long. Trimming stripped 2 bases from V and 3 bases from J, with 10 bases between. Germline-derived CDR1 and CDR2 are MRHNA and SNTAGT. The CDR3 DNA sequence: TGTGCCAGCAGTGACGAGAGATACGAAGAGACCCAGTACTTC. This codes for CASSDERYEETQYF.

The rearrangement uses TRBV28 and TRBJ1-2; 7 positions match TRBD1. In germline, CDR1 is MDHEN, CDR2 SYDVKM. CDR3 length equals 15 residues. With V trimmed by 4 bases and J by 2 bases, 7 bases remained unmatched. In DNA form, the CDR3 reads TGTGCCAGCAGTTCTGCCGGGACAGCAAACTATGGCTACACCTTC. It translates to CASSSAGTANYGYTF.